This T cell receptor (beta chain) is from a study of T cells in Graves' hyperthyroidism and ophthalmopathy. This clonotype was seen more than once but under ten times. The CDR3 length is 13 residues. Trimming cost V 1 base and J 14 bases; bases outside gene matches: 9. The germline V gene encodes CDR1 SGHDN and CDR2 FVKESK. TCR beta CDR3 sequences were amplified from RNA transcripts. During a first-round RT-PCR of the TCR CDR3, the HTBI primer set was used. TCRdb re-analysed the multiplex PCR reads in MiXCR, keeping a single row per CDR3 protein. The sample lists over 700,000 distinct CDR3 sequences; about two fifths were seen once.

The sequenced sample was blood. This receptor was identified in a man between 18 and 35 years old with Graves' hyperthyroidism. The chain couples TRBV14 to TRBJ1-2; 8 bases map to TRBD1. The CDR3 loop is CASSQGRQGARTF. In DNA form, the CDR3 reads TGTGCCAGCAGCCAAGGGCGGCAGGGGGCAAGGACCTTC.